This TCR beta chain emerged from a study of beta chain features in type 1 diabetes. Expressed TCRB transcripts were sequenced because the isolated RNA had all been reverse transcribed beforehand. TCRdb's table, derived via immunoSEQ multiplex PCR, lists solely in-frame clones and lacks some. In the table there are around 250,000 clones, less than 30% of which are singletons. This clone was seen only a few times. The antigen remains unidentified. CDR1 and CDR2 (germline): MNHEY, SVGAGI. The CDR3 has 15 residues. V gave up 0 bases and J gave up 2 bases; unmatched junction bases: 3. Study-level points and caveats: Type 1 diabetes patients showed a moderate but significant shortening of TCRB CDR3s in all four CD4+ subsets.

Material for sequencing was naive CD4+ T cells from blood. The V gene is TRBV6-5, the J gene TRBJ2-7; 8 positions match TRBD2. The sequence was collected from a young woman with type 1 diabetes. CDR3: CASSYSSGGTYEQYF. The CDR3 DNA is TGTGCCAGCAGTTACTCGAGCGGGGGAACCTACGAGCAGTACTTC.